This T cell receptor (beta chain) was identified during a study of blood T cells in healthy people across ages. Study findings and constraints: Donor CMV infection status was unknown, possibly confounding age-related changes in expanded clonotypes.

It was with a sample-barcoded 5' primer and a J-beta primer mix that a second PCR of roughly 7 to 12 cycles was run. Every individual sample yielded 2.5 million or more paired-end reads (each containing CDR3). TCRdb independently ran MiXCR on the 5' RACE reads; one entry per CDR3 protein. The profile shows 1.5 million to 2 million distinct CDR3 sequences, around half of them singletons. The CDR3 loop spans 13 amino acids. V was trimmed by 6 bases and J by 12 bases, leaving 18 bases between them. Details on this clonotype: Its antigen is as yet unknown.

Sequenced material: blood. The chain couples TRBV12-3 or TRBV12-4 to TRBJ2-1; a weak D match, TRBD2 (6 bases). The clonotype comes from a woman aged 35 to 49 in good health. The chain's CDR3 is CASSTPLAYGQFF. The CDR3 DNA is TGTGCCAGCAGCACCCCGCTAGCGTACGGGCAGTTCTTC.